The present T cell receptor (beta chain) was sequenced within a study of cytomegalovirus exposure and HLA in healthy donors. Use of 60 Vbeta and 13 Jbeta primers characterized the PCR. The repertoire was sequenced with immunoSEQ multiplex PCR; TCRdb's copy has only in-frame clones and lacks some. The sample has roughly 120,000 clones, roughly four fifths seen once. CDR1 SEHNR and CDR2 FQNEAQ come from the germline V gene (reference sequence). With 5 bases clipped from V and 6 bases from J, the junction kept 11 bases outside the gene matches. The CDR3 is 15 amino acids. The study's findings and limits: Reported performance of the classifier showed diagnosis of cytomegalovirus status with high specificity and sensitivity.

Of note for this clone: What it binds is unknown.

The J gene is TRBJ2-7, the V gene TRBV7-9; 9 bases align to TRBD1. The sequencing input was PBMCs. This sequence originates from a woman in her 30s in good health and CMV-seronegative. CDR3: CASSLYGQGIGEQYF. Written as DNA, the CDR3 is TGTGCCAGCAGCCTGTACGGACAGGGGATCGGCGAGCAGTACTTC.